The 29 T cell receptor beta chains below all came from one sample that was sequenced in a study of blood T cell repertoires in COVID-19. Repertoires were generated with immunoSEQ multiplex PCR, while TCRdb's copy carries only in-frame clones and drops some. The repertoire holds a few hundred thousand clones, with roughly 80% as singletons. The material sequenced was PBMCs or T cells enriched from blood (not recorded which). These receptor sequences come from a man aged 50 to 59 who had recovered from COVID-19.

This chain connects TRBV18 to TRBJ1-3; D is uncertain. Germline CDR1 and CDR2: KGHSH and LQKENI. CDR3 length: 15 residues. The V and J ends lost 2 bases and 2 bases respectively, with 10 bases between them. CDR3 DNA: TGTGCCAGCTCACCATATGAGGCCCCTGGAAACACCATATATTTT. Amino acid sequence: CASSPYEAPGNTIYF.

The chain combines TRBV10-3 with TRBJ1-1; D perhaps matches TRBD1 (6 bases). V gave up 3 bases and J gave up 5 bases, with 13 bases separating them. There are 14 residues in the CDR3. The germline gives CDR1 ENHRY, CDR2 SYGVKD. The chain's CDR3 is CAISDVQGSTEAFF. The DNA for the CDR3 is TGTGCCATCAGTGACGTACAGGGAAGTACTGAAGCTTTCTTT.

V and J are TRBV2 and TRBJ1-2; D remains unclear. The germline V gene encodes CDR1 SNHLY and CDR2 FYNNEI. V lost 7 bases, J lost 8 bases, and 14 bases lay in between. The CDR3 has 12 residues. The CDR3 DNA sequence: TGTGCCAGCATCATCGGACTCGGAGGCTACACCTTC. Its protein is CASIIGLGGYTF.

The genes are TRBV5-1 and TRBJ2-1, with 11 bases lining up with TRBD2. Germline trimming cut 3 bases from V and 6 bases from J; bases unmatched to any gene: 14. The CDR3 contains 18 residues. The germline V gene encodes CDR1 SGHRS and CDR2 YFSETQ. This CDR3 reads CASSWTGLAGEIGNEQFF. In nucleotides, the CDR3 is TGCGCCAGCAGCTGGACCGGACTAGCGGGCGAGATTGGCAATGAGCAGTTCTTC.

The chain carries TRBV11-3 and TRBJ1-1; no definite D call. Trimming removed 1 base from V and 0 bases from J, with 12 bases in between. In germline, CDR1 is SGHNT, CDR2 YENEEA. The CDR3 totals 16 residues. CDR3 coding DNA: TGTGCCAGCAGCTTAGGAGGTACCCGCATGAACACTGAAGCTTTCTTT. Its protein is CASSLGGTRMNTEAFF.

The chain links TRBV5-4 to TRBJ1-1, with TRBD1 as a possible D gene (6 bases). CDR1 is SGHNT, CDR2 YYREEE, per germline (reference sequence). The length of the CDR3 is 13 residues. Trimming removed 4 bases from V and 4 bases from J, with 11 bases in between. The CDR3 sequence is CASSLTGSTEAFF. In DNA form, the CDR3 reads TGTGCCAGCAGCCTGACAGGAAGCACTGAAGCTTTCTTT.

The chain is built from TRBV6-5 and TRBJ2-5; D might be TRBD2 (6 bases). CDR3 size: 13 residues. V was shortened by 2 bases and J by 2 bases, with 6 bases between the two germline ends. CDR1 and CDR2 (germline): MNHEY, SVGAGI. DNA of the CDR3: TGTGCCAGCAGTTACGGAGGGCAAGAGACCCAGTACTTC. This encodes CASSYGGQETQYF.

This chain links TRBV6-2 or TRBV6-3 with TRBJ2-7; 9 bases line up with TRBD1. The germline V gene has CDR1 MNHEY and CDR2 SVGEGT. V was clipped by 4 bases and J by 2 bases; unmatched bases: 6. CDR3 length: 15 residues. For the CDR3, the DNA is TGTGCCAGCAGTTCGGGACAGGGTACGGCCTACGAGCAGTACTTC. Residues: CASSSGQGTAYEQYF.

The V and J genes are TRBV5-1 and TRBJ1-1; 12 nucleotides agree with TRBD1. This CDR3 region has 17 residues. Germline CDR1 is SGHRS and CDR2 is YFSETQ. Germline trimming cut 4 bases from V and 2 bases from J; bases unmatched to any gene: 9. CDR3 nucleotide sequence: TGCGCCAGCAGCGGAGGGACAGGGGGCAATGGAAACACTGAAGCTTTCTTT. It yields the protein CASSGGTGGNGNTEAFF.

Comments on this clone: Being one base from a much bigger clone, this may be a read error. The chain combines TRBV3-1 (or the pseudogene TRBV3-2) with TRBJ2-7; 12 bases align to TRBD1. With V trimmed by 0 bases and J by 4 bases, 1 base remained unmatched. CDR3 length: 15 residues. Germline assignment: CDR1 LGHDT and CDR2 YNNKEL (reference sequence). The CDR3 loop reads CASSQEGQGAYEQYF. CDR3 DNA sequence: TGTGCCAGCAGCCAAGAGGGACAGGGGGCTTACGAGCAGTACTTC.

The V call is TRBV29-1, the J call TRBJ1-1; TRBD1 is a possible D gene (5 bases). The germline V gene encodes CDR1 SQVTM and CDR2 ANQGSEA. The CDR3 covers 12 residues. V was pared by 8 bases and J by 6 bases, with 16 bases between. CDR3 loop: CSFDRPPSEAFF. In DNA, the CDR3 is TGCAGCTTCGACAGACCGCCGTCTGAAGCTTTCTTT.

The chain combines TRBV4-2 with TRBJ2-2, with 8 bases matching TRBD1. This CDR3 contains 16 residues. Germline-derived CDR1 and CDR2 are LGHNA and YNFKEQ. J lost 4 bases, V lost 0 bases, and 4 bases had no gene match. CDR3 protein: CASSQEPGQVTGELFF. The CDR3 DNA sequence: TGTGCCAGCAGCCAAGAACCGGGACAGGTCACCGGGGAGCTGTTTTTT.

CDR3: CASSQETGRAHNEQFF. The CDR3 nucleotides read TGCGCCAGCAGCCAAGAGACCGGGAGGGCCCACAATGAGCAGTTCTTC. The genes are TRBV4-3 and TRBJ2-1, with 8 bases matching TRBD2. The CDR3 extends over 16 amino acids. V shed 0 bases, J shed 5 bases, and the junction held 6 bases outside the gene matches. Germline-derived CDR1 and CDR2 are LGHNA and YSLEER.

The J gene is TRBJ2-3, the V gene TRBV5-1; 9 bases are shared with TRBD2. Germline CDR1 SGHRS, CDR2 YFSETQ. CDR3 size: 18 residues. The J segment lost 2 bases and the V segment lost 0 bases, leaving 10 bases of the junction unmatched. The chain's CDR3 is CASSLVTGGGAVTDTQYF. The CDR3 DNA follows: TGCGCCAGCAGCTTGGTTACCGGCGGGGGGGCCGTCACAGATACGCAGTATTTT.

The rearrangement joins TRBV15 to TRBJ1-1; D unclear. The V end was cut by 0 bases, the J end by 2 bases, with 13 bases between. This CDR3 is built from 16 residues. Germline loops: CDR1 LNHNV, CDR2 YYDKDF (reference sequence). The CDR3, as DNA: TGTGCCACCAGCAGAGATCTCGTTACAGCCAACACTGAAGCTTTCTTT. Translating gives CATSRDLVTANTEAFF.

The chain recombines TRBV5-1 with TRBJ2-1; 11 bases agree with TRBD2. Trimming took 2 bases from V and 0 from J; bases not matched to a gene: 10. Per germline, CDR1 SGHRS and CDR2 YFSETQ. The CDR3 has 19 amino acids. CDR3 nucleotide sequence: TGCGCCAGCAGCTTCATGCCTAGCGGGAGGCCTAGCTCCTACAATGAGCAGTTCTTC. Protein product: CASSFMPSGRPSSYNEQFF.

The rearrangement joins TRBV7-2 to TRBJ1-2; D possibly corresponds to TRBD1 (6 bases). Germline V gene sequence: CDR1 SGHTA, CDR2 FQGNSA. The CDR3 length is 15 residues. V lost 1 base to trimming and J lost 0 bases, with 9 bases between them. The CDR3: CASSLGEGANYGYTF. DNA of the CDR3: TGTGCCAGCAGCTTAGGGGAGGGGGCTAACTATGGCTACACCTTC.

In its sample, this clone was seen once. The J gene is TRBJ2-5, the V gene TRBV10-3; possibly TRBD2 for D (7 bases). The CDR3 loop spans 14 amino acids. Trimming shortened V by 2 bases and J by 9 bases, and 16 bases separated the two germline ends. Germline CDR1 and CDR2: ENHRY and SYGVKD. This CDR3 reads CAISERQGRGSQYF. CDR3 nucleotides: TGTGCCATCAGTGAGCGGCAGGGGAGGGGGTCCCAGTACTTC.

Concerning this clone: The identical CDR3 is also encoded by other nucleotide sequences in the sample. This rearrangement joins TRBV18 to TRBJ2-7, with 11 nucleotides matching TRBD1. Germline V gene lookup returns CDR1 KGHSH and CDR2 LQKENI. This CDR3 is 14 amino acids long. V was pared by 5 bases and J by 2 bases, with 2 bases of the junction left unmatched. CDR3 residues: CASSLGQGAYEQYF. The CDR3 DNA follows: TGTGCCAGCTCATTGGGACAGGGGGCCTACGAGCAGTACTTC.

The rearrangement uses TRBV27 and TRBJ2-3; the match to TRBD2 covers 7 bases. The ends lost 0 bases at V and 3 bases at J; junction bases unmatched: 9. The length of the CDR3 is 17 residues. Looked up from germline, CDR1 is MNHEY and CDR2 is SMNVEV (reference sequence). The DNA for the CDR3 is TGTGCCAGCAGTTTATCGAATGGTGGGGGAGGGACAGATACGCAGTATTTT. Its translation is CASSLSNGGGGTDTQYF.

V is TRBV6-1 and J is TRBJ1-5; D may be TRBD1 (5 bases). The germline gives CDR1 MNHNS, CDR2 SASEGT. V lost 3 bases to trimming and J lost 3 bases, with 12 bases between them. This CDR3 spans 15 amino acids. CDR3 nucleotide sequence: TGTGCCAGCAGTGATGGGGGGAAGGTCAATCAGCCCCAGCATTTT. Protein product: CASSDGGKVNQPQHF.

The chain combines TRBV7-2 with TRBJ1-2, with TRBD1 matching over 12 bases. J gave up 6 bases and V 4 bases, and 6 bases lay outside the gene matches. The CDR3 runs 15 residues. Germline V gene sequence: CDR1 SGHTA, CDR2 FQGNSA. The CDR3: CASSSVGQGAHGYTF. Written as DNA, the CDR3 is TGTGCCAGCAGCTCAGTGGGACAGGGGGCACATGGCTACACCTTC. The complete variable domain, with remaining parts taken from reference TRBV7-2 and TRBJ1-2, reads GAGVSQSPSNKVTEKGKDVELRCDPISGHTALYWYRQSLGQGLEFLIYFQGNSAPDKSGLPSDRFSAERTGGSVSTLTIQRTQQEDSAVYLCASSSVGQGAHGYTFGSGTRLTVV.

This CDR3 reads CASNGTPGTGELFF. Written as DNA, the CDR3 is TGCGCCAGCAACGGGACTCCCGGAACTGGGGAGCTGTTTTTT. The chain recombines TRBV5-1 with TRBJ2-2, with a weak D call TRBD2 (6 bases). This CDR3 comprises 14 residues. Germline-derived CDR1 and CDR2 are SGHRS and YFSETQ. Trimming removed 6 bases from V and 8 bases from J, with 17 bases in between.

The genes are TRBV14 and TRBJ1-3; no reliable D call. This CDR3 has 16 amino acids. The germline V and J ends were trimmed by 0 bases and 0 bases, with 9 bases remaining between them. Germline V lookup: CDR1 SGHDN, CDR2 FVKESK. The CDR3 region is CASSQDTRSSGNTIYF. The CDR3 nucleotides read TGTGCCAGCAGCCAAGATACGCGGAGCTCTGGAAACACCATATATTTT.

This clone was seen just once. The chain joins TRBV5-6 to TRBJ2-2; 10 bases line up with TRBD1. Germline CDR1 reads SGHDT; CDR2 reads YYEEEE. This CDR3 has 16 amino acids. V shed 4 bases and J 8 bases; nucleotides not matched to a gene: 11. The CDR3 is CASSPIGQGVIGELFF. The CDR3 DNA reads as TGTGCCAGCAGCCCGATTGGACAGGGGGTAATAGGGGAGCTGTTTTTT.

The rearrangement joins TRBV6-5 to TRBJ1-2, with 9 bases aligning to TRBD1. CDR1 MNHEY and CDR2 SVGAGI come from the germline V gene. V lost 0 bases, J lost 8 bases, and 1 base stayed unmatched. This CDR3 has 13 residues. The chain's CDR3 is CASSYSGQGGYTF. For the CDR3, the DNA is TGTGCCAGCAGTTACTCGGGACAGGGCGGCTACACCTTC.

The CDR3 DNA is TGTGCCAGCAGTTACCATCTGGGACTAGTAACAGATACGCAGTATTTT. Protein product: CASSYHLGLVTDTQYF. This rearrangement joins TRBV6-5 to TRBJ2-3; 8 bases fit TRBD2. There are 16 residues in the CDR3. Germline lookup yields CDR1 MNHEY and CDR2 SVGAGI. With 2 bases clipped from V and 3 bases from J, the junction kept 7 bases outside the gene matches.

The chain joins TRBV29-1 to TRBJ1-2; TRBD1 agrees at 8 bases. Germline V gives CDR1 SQVTM, CDR2 ANQGSEA. CDR3 length: 13 residues. The trim removed 2 bases at V and 7 bases at J, leaving 6 bases unmatched. The CDR3 protein is CSVELQGASGYTF. The DNA for the CDR3 is TGCAGCGTTGAACTGCAGGGGGCGAGTGGCTACACCTTC.

This clone was seen a few times. The chain has TRBV6-5 and TRBJ1-5, with D hard to call. CDR1 MNHEY and CDR2 SVGAGI come from the germline V gene. V lost 4 bases and J 0 bases, leaving 13 bases between the germline ends. There are 16 residues in the CDR3. The CDR3 DNA follows: TGTGCCAGCAGTTTGGTCCCCGGAGATAGCAATCAGCCCCAGCATTTT. Translated: CASSLVPGDSNQPQHF.